The rows below give T cell receptor beta chains drawn from one sample of a study of T cell changes during pregnancy in multiple sclerosis. TCRdb keeps only in-frame clones here, not all; method: immunoSEQ multiplex PCR. The sample shows some 29,000 clones, about nine tenths of them seen only once. Sequencing used CD8+ T cells from peripheral blood mononuclear cells, obtained in the second trimester of pregnancy. The source is a female donor in good health, enrolled as a control in a pregnancy study. Each CDR3 is given with its conserved first and last residue. Each record gives: J gene, D gene, clone size, V gene, CDR3 protein, CDR3 DNA. D genes are given only for firm matches. Rows give clone size only sometimes, using once, few, many, or a class for an expanded clone.

j_gene: TRBJ1-3; d_gene: TRBD1; abundance: NA; v_gene: TRBV10-2; CDR3aa: CASSQTSGTGGRRSGNTIYF; CDR3nt: TGCGCCAGCAGCCAAACTTCCGGGACAGGGGGCCGTCGATCTGGAAACACCATATATTTT
j_gene: TRBJ2-1; d_gene: NA; abundance: NA; v_gene: TRBV14; CDR3aa: CASSQGGAIPYNEQFF; CDR3nt: TGTGCCAGCAGCCAGGGGGGGGCTATCCCCTACAATGAGCAGTTCTTC
j_gene: TRBJ2-7; d_gene: TRBD1; abundance: NA; v_gene: TRBV2; CDR3aa: CASRAGTGYEQYF; CDR3nt: TGTGCCAGCAGGGCCGGGACAGGTTACGAGCAGTACTTC
j_gene: TRBJ2-3; d_gene: TRBD2; abundance: NA; v_gene: TRBV6-4; CDR3aa: CASSERGGTDTQYF; CDR3nt: TGTGCCAGCAGTGAGCGGGGGGGCACAGATACGCAGTATTTT
j_gene: TRBJ2-2; d_gene: NA; abundance: NA; v_gene: TRBV27; CDR3aa: CASSFSPGTGELFF; CDR3nt: TGTGCCAGCAGTTTCTCCCCGGGCACCGGGGAGCTGTTTTTT
j_gene: TRBJ2-3; d_gene: TRBD1; abundance: NA; v_gene: TRBV9; CDR3aa: CASSVTAGTGERDTQYF; CDR3nt: TGTGCCAGCAGCGTCACAGCCGGGACAGGGGAGCGAGATACGCAGTATTTT
j_gene: TRBJ2-4; d_gene: TRBD2; abundance: NA; v_gene: TRBV9; CDR3aa: CASSSGRGGNIQYF; CDR3nt: TGTGCCAGCAGCTCCGGGAGGGGGGGAAACATTCAGTACTTC
j_gene: TRBJ1-5; d_gene: TRBD1; abundance: NA; v_gene: TRBV27; CDR3aa: CASSSGTGVRNQPQHF; CDR3nt: TGTGCCAGCAGTTCAGGGACAGGGGTCCGCAATCAGCCCCAGCATTTT
j_gene: TRBJ2-5; d_gene: NA; abundance: NA; v_gene: TRBV7-9; CDR3aa: CASSRHRVGSGGETQYF; CDR3nt: TGTGCCAGCAGCCGTCATAGGGTGGGTAGCGGCGGGGAGACCCAGTACTTC
j_gene: TRBJ1-2; d_gene: TRBD1; abundance: NA; v_gene: TRBV5-4; CDR3aa: CASSASGTGVGGYTF; CDR3nt: TGCGCCAGCAGCGCCTCCGGGACAGGGGTAGGTGGCTACACCTTC
j_gene: TRBJ1-4; d_gene: NA; abundance: NA; v_gene: TRBV7-6; CDR3aa: CASSPGHPNEKLFF; CDR3nt: TGTGCCAGCAGCCCGGGACACCCTAATGAAAAACTGTTTTTT
j_gene: TRBJ1-2; d_gene: TRBD1; abundance: once; v_gene: TRBV27; CDR3aa: CASSGTGFGYTF; CDR3nt: TGTGCCAGCAGTGGGACAGGGTTTGGCTACACCTTC
j_gene: TRBJ1-1; d_gene: NA; abundance: NA; v_gene: TRBV27; CDR3aa: CASSRVVNTEAFF; CDR3nt: TGTGCCAGCAGCCGGGTAGTGAACACTGAAGCTTTCTTT
j_gene: TRBJ1-1; d_gene: TRBD1; abundance: NA; v_gene: TRBV19; CDR3aa: CASSYRGLNTEAFF; CDR3nt: TGTGCCAGTAGCTACAGGGGCTTGAACACTGAAGCTTTCTTT
j_gene: TRBJ2-5; d_gene: NA; abundance: NA; v_gene: TRBV5-1; CDR3aa: CASSLASWGEETQYF; CDR3nt: TGCGCCAGCAGCTTGGCGAGTTGGGGCGAAGAGACCCAGTACTTC
j_gene: TRBJ2-7; d_gene: NA; abundance: NA; v_gene: TRBV14; CDR3aa: CASSHEQGWDEQYF; CDR3nt: TGTGCCAGCAGCCATGAACAGGGTTGGGACGAGCAGTACTTC
j_gene: TRBJ2-2; d_gene: NA; abundance: NA; v_gene: TRBV4-3; CDR3aa: CASSQAPLSANTGELFF; CDR3nt: TGCGCCAGCAGCCAAGCACCGCTCAGCGCGAACACCGGGGAGCTGTTTTTT
j_gene: TRBJ2-7; d_gene: TRBD1; abundance: NA; v_gene: TRBV18; CDR3aa: CASSPRDRLSYEQYF; CDR3nt: TGTGCCAGCTCACCTCGGGACAGGTTATCCTACGAGCAGTACTTC
j_gene: TRBJ2-7; d_gene: TRBD1; abundance: NA; v_gene: TRBV27; CDR3aa: CASSTGQGAEQYF; CDR3nt: TGTGCCAGCAGTACAGGACAGGGGGCCGAGCAGTACTTC
j_gene: TRBJ2-1; d_gene: TRBD2; abundance: NA; v_gene: TRBV5-1; CDR3aa: CASSFTGLGDNEQFF; CDR3nt: TGCGCCAGCAGCTTCACGGGACTAGGGGACAATGAGCAGTTCTTC
j_gene: TRBJ1-2; d_gene: NA; abundance: NA; v_gene: TRBV9; CDR3aa: CASSAQGPGGYTF; CDR3nt: TGTGCCAGCAGCGCGCAGGGGCCAGGCGGCTACACCTTC
j_gene: TRBJ2-7; d_gene: TRBD1; abundance: NA; v_gene: TRBV15; CDR3aa: CATSRQGTGVDEQYF; CDR3nt: TGTGCCACCAGCAGGCAGGGGACAGGAGTCGACGAGCAGTACTTC
j_gene: TRBJ2-7; d_gene: NA; abundance: NA; v_gene: TRBV10-3; CDR3aa: CAGGVGGYEQYF; CDR3nt: TGTGCCGGCGGGGTTGGAGGGTACGAGCAGTACTTC
j_gene: TRBJ1-1; d_gene: NA; abundance: NA; v_gene: TRBV2; CDR3aa: CASTFEGGGRTEAFF; CDR3nt: TGTGCCAGCACTTTCGAGGGGGGGGGTAGGACTGAAGCTTTCTTT
j_gene: TRBJ2-7; d_gene: TRBD2; abundance: few; v_gene: TRBV4-3; CDR3aa: CASSQGAGNLYEQYF; CDR3nt: TGCGCCAGCAGCCAAGGAGCGGGGAACCTCTACGAGCAGTACTTC
j_gene: TRBJ1-3; d_gene: NA; abundance: once; v_gene: TRBV19; CDR3aa: CASIPGSSGNTIYF; CDR3nt: TGTGCCAGTATACCGGGGAGCTCTGGAAACACCATATATTTT
j_gene: TRBJ2-7; d_gene: NA; abundance: NA; v_gene: TRBV10-3; CDR3aa: CAIRDPGYEQYF; CDR3nt: TGTGCCATCAGGGATCCGGGGTACGAGCAGTACTTC
j_gene: TRBJ2-7; d_gene: TRBD1; abundance: NA; v_gene: TRBV2; CDR3aa: CASSEGQGKREQYF; CDR3nt: TGTGCCAGCAGTGAAGGACAGGGTAAGCGCGAGCAGTACTTC
j_gene: TRBJ1-2; d_gene: NA; abundance: NA; v_gene: TRBV9; CDR3aa: CASSVGGDYGYTF; CDR3nt: TGTGCCAGCAGCGTAGGGGGGGACTATGGCTACACCTTC
j_gene: TRBJ1-1; d_gene: NA; abundance: NA; v_gene: TRBV4-1; CDR3aa: CASSSRVGGMNTEAFF; CDR3nt: TGCGCCAGCAGCTCCCGGGTGGGGGGGATGAACACTGAAGCTTTCTTT
j_gene: TRBJ1-1; d_gene: NA; abundance: NA; v_gene: TRBV19; CDR3aa: CASSLTRGWGDPEAFF; CDR3nt: TGTGCCAGTAGTCTGACGCGGGGTTGGGGGGACCCTGAAGCTTTCTTT
j_gene: TRBJ2-3; d_gene: NA; abundance: NA; v_gene: TRBV4-1; CDR3aa: CASSQGLRGSGTDTQYF; CDR3nt: TGCGCCAGCAGCCAAGGGCTCAGGGGCTCCGGCACAGATACGCAGTATTTT
j_gene: TRBJ2-7; d_gene: TRBD2; abundance: NA; v_gene: TRBV27; CDR3aa: CASSFGVSGGYEQYF; CDR3nt: TGTGCCAGCAGTTTCGGGGTTAGCGGGGGCTACGAGCAGTACTTC
j_gene: TRBJ2-1; d_gene: TRBD2; abundance: NA; v_gene: TRBV2; CDR3aa: CASSDPSGGLTYNEQFF; CDR3nt: TGTGCCAGCAGTGACCCTAGCGGGGGCCTGACCTACAATGAGCAGTTCTTC
j_gene: TRBJ1-1; d_gene: NA; abundance: few; v_gene: TRBV29-1; CDR3aa: CSTLTGSTEAFF; CDR3nt: TGCAGCACACTCACAGGGAGCACTGAAGCTTTCTTT
j_gene: TRBJ2-7; d_gene: NA; abundance: NA; v_gene: TRBV2; CDR3aa: CASSDYTHEQYF; CDR3nt: TGTGCCAGCAGTGACTATACCCACGAGCAGTACTTC